Each of the 20 T cell receptor beta chains below was sequenced from the same sample in a study of shared clonotypes between healthy human individuals. Libraries were prepared by immunoSEQ multiplex PCR; TCRdb keeps only in-frame clonotypes and omits some of them. This repertoire shows 1,100,000 or so clones, 70% to 80% found once; its top ten account for approximately 0.5%. The sequencing input was memory CD4+ T cells from PBMCs. As for subset: CD45RA-negative fraction. Source of these receptors: a man between 18 and 29 years old in good health. Some clones in this sample may be carry-over from other donors' samples.

V gene TRBV6-1 combines with J gene TRBJ1-1; D is unclear. Germline loops: CDR1 MNHNS, CDR2 SASEGT. The ends were cut back, 2 bases at V and 11 bases at J, with 21 bases in the middle. The CDR3 runs to 15 residues. This CDR3 is CASSEMNRASEGAFF. The DNA for the CDR3 is TGTGCCAGCAGTGAAATGAATCGGGCGTCGGAAGGTGCTTTCTTT.

The chain uses TRBV28 and TRBJ2-5, with TRBD2 as a possible D gene (7 bases). Germline V gene data show CDR1 as MDHEN and CDR2 as SYDVKM. The CDR3 spans 15 residues. V was cut by 6 bases and J by 5 bases, with 19 bases left in between. The CDR3 loop is CASSPGGPGKETQYF. Here the CDR3 DNA reads TGTGCCAGCAGCCCCGGGGGGCCGGGGAAGGAGACCCAGTACTTC.

This clone appeared a single time. V gene TRBV19 combines with J gene TRBJ2-7; possible D gene TRBD1, 5 bases. The V end was cut by 3 bases, the J end by 5 bases, with 5 bases between. The CDR3 length is 11 residues. Germline V gives CDR1 LNHDA, CDR2 SQIVND (reference sequence). CDR3 bases: TGTGCCAGTAGTATCAGGGACGAGCAGTACTTC. Its protein product is CASSIRDEQYF.

V is TRBV7-2 and J is TRBJ2-1, with D possibly TRBD2 on 6 matching bases. CDR3 length: 15 residues. Germline values: CDR1 SGHTA, CDR2 FQGNSA. V shed 5 bases and J shed 2 bases, with 13 bases lying between them. In DNA, the CDR3 is TGTGCCAGCAGCCCCGGGAGCAGCCCCTACAATGAGCAGTTCTTC. It codes for CASSPGSSPYNEQFF.

CDR3 nucleotide sequence: TGTGCCAGCAGCTCAACCGGGGGACACACTGAAGCTTTCTTT. This encodes CASSSTGGHTEAFF. This chain uses TRBV11-2 with TRBJ1-1; TRBD1 might be the D (5 bases). The CDR3 covers 14 residues. V lost 4 bases to trimming and J lost 3 bases, with 12 bases between them. Per the germline V gene, CDR1 is SGHAT and CDR2 is FQNNGV.

The table lists this clone with a few counts. This chain connects TRBV7-2 to TRBJ2-6; D unclear. The germline V gene has CDR1 SGHTA and CDR2 FQGNSA. The CDR3 has 17 amino acids. Trimming left V 0 bases short and J 0 bases short, with 9 bases between. Here the CDR3 reads CASSLALTNSGANVLTF. The CDR3, as DNA: TGTGCCAGCAGCTTAGCTCTCACTAACTCTGGGGCCAACGTCCTGACTTTC.

This chain joins TRBV10-3 and TRBJ1-4, with 7 bases aligning to TRBD1. Germline-derived CDR1 and CDR2 are ENHRY and SYGVKD. Trimming removed 6 bases from V and 11 bases from J; junction bases left unmatched: 12. The CDR3 length is 14 residues. The chain's CDR3 is CAISQDRWRGKLFF. The CDR3, as DNA: TGTGCCATCAGCCAGGACAGGTGGCGCGGGAAACTGTTTTTT.

This chain joins TRBV9 and TRBJ1-4; tentatively, D is TRBD1 (6 bases). V dropped 0 bases and J dropped 0 bases, with 12 bases sitting between them. This CDR3 spans 17 amino acids. Germline CDR1 SGDLS, CDR2 YYNGEE. For the CDR3, the DNA is TGTGCCAGCAGCGTAGGAGACAGGTCCCCAACTAATGAAAAACTGTTTTTT. Translation gives CASSVGDRSPTNEKLFF.

The chain employs TRBV12-5 and TRBJ2-3; D not resolved. The CDR3 has 12 amino acids. Germline loops: CDR1 LGHNT, CDR2 FRNRAP. V was trimmed by 4 bases and J by 6 bases, leaving 8 bases between them. DNA for the CDR3: TGTGCTAGTGGTTGGGATCAGGATACGCAGTATTTT. Its protein product is CASGWDQDTQYF.

This clone was seen only once. The chain has TRBV28 and TRBJ2-5; tentatively, D is TRBD2 (6 bases). Trimming removed 7 bases at V and 2 bases at J, with 17 bases between. CDR1 MDHEN and CDR2 SYDVKM come from the germline V gene. The CDR3 is 15 amino acids. CDR3 in DNA: TGTGCCAGCAACCATGGGGGGAGTGGGCAAGAGACCCAGTACTTC. This gives the protein CASNHGGSGQETQYF.

The table lists this clone with a few counts. The chain couples TRBV9 to TRBJ1-2, with TRBD1 matching 7 bases. The V gene end was trimmed by 3 bases and the J gene end by 5 bases; junction bases not matched to a gene: 4. CDR3 length equals 13 residues. Germline V gene sequence: CDR1 SGDLS, CDR2 YYNGEE. CDR3 residues: CASSATGEYGYTF. Here the CDR3 DNA reads TGTGCCAGCAGCGCAACAGGGGAGTATGGCTACACCTTC.

This clone was picked up a small number of times. This rearrangement joins TRBV4-1 to TRBJ2-3, with D unclear. V was pared by 0 bases and J by 5 bases, with 18 bases between. This CDR3 is built from 17 residues. CDR1 and CDR2 from the germline V gene are MGHRA and YSYEKL. In DNA form, the CDR3 reads TGCGCCAGCAGCCAAGAGGGATCATTCCCCATTAGAGATACGCAGTATTTT. It specifies CASSQEGSFPIRDTQYF.

V is TRBV30 and J is TRBJ2-5; D is possibly TRBD2 (5 bases). The V and J ends lost 5 bases and 5 bases respectively, with 12 bases between them. Germline V gene sequence: CDR1 GTSNPN, CDR2 SVGIG (reference sequence). The CDR3 covers 12 residues. As DNA, the CDR3 is TGTGCCTGGGATTCCCGGGGTGAGACCCAGTACTTC. The encoded protein is CAWDSRGETQYF.

The chain carries TRBV28 and TRBJ1-6; D is perhaps TRBD1 (6 bases). Deletions cut 6 bases from V and 10 bases from J, with 19 bases between. The CDR3 is made up of 15 amino acids. CDR1 and CDR2 from the germline V gene are MDHEN and SYDVKM. CDR3 DNA: TGTGCCAGCAGATATAGCGTTCCAGGGGTCTCACCCCTCCACTTT. Its translation is CASRYSVPGVSPLHF.

This chain uses TRBV27 with TRBJ1-1; 8 bases agree with TRBD1. V lost 7 bases, J lost 2 bases, and 6 bases stayed unmatched. CDR3 size: 14 residues. CDR1 is MNHEY and CDR2 is SMNVEV in the germline V gene (reference sequence). For the CDR3, the DNA is TGTGCCAGCAAGCCAGGGGGCGTAAACACTGAAGCTTTCTTT. Protein: CASKPGGVNTEAFF.

The rearrangement joins TRBV28 to TRBJ1-5; possible D gene TRBD1, 5 bases. CDR1 is MDHEN, CDR2 SYDVKM, per germline. The CDR3 is made up of 15 amino acids. The V gene lost 5 bases and the J gene lost 6 bases, with 17 bases spanning the gap. The CDR3 loop is CASSPGIGAVQPQHF. CDR3 bases: TGTGCCAGCAGTCCGGGGATAGGGGCGGTTCAGCCCCAGCATTTT.

The J gene is TRBJ1-2, the V gene TRBV6-5, with 8 bases identical to TRBD1. This CDR3 is 14 amino acids long. The junction had 9 bases not matched to a gene; V was cut back by 5 bases and J by 7 bases. Germline V lookup: CDR1 MNHEY, CDR2 SVGAGI. CDR3 loop: CASSGGAGGSGYTF. The DNA for the CDR3 is TGTGCCAGCAGTGGCGGGGCAGGGGGCTCTGGCTACACCTTC.

This clone has only a few counts. The CDR3 region is CASSFGGRTSTEAFF. The DNA for the CDR3 is TGTGCCAGCAGTTTCGGGGGACGGACCTCCACTGAAGCTTTCTTT. This sequence joins TRBV6-5 and TRBJ1-1; the D gene is possibly TRBD1 (5 bases). The CDR3 runs to 15 residues. From germline, CDR1 is MNHEY and CDR2 SVGAGI. The V gene lost 4 bases and the J gene lost 4 bases, with 16 bases spanning the gap.

The chain links TRBV5-4 to TRBJ1-2; unclear D gene. The CDR3 has 15 amino acids. CDR1 is SGHNT, CDR2 YYREEE, per germline (reference sequence). The germline V and J ends were trimmed by 0 bases and 4 bases, with 13 bases remaining between them. The CDR3, as DNA: TGTGCCAGCAGCTTGGGTCCCGGGGAAGGCTATGGCTACACCTTC. This encodes CASSLGPGEGYGYTF.

The rearrangement uses TRBV6-5 and TRBJ2-2, with TRBD2 identical over 7 bases. J was trimmed by 1 base and V by 7 bases; bases with no gene match: 3. Germline lookup yields CDR1 MNHEY and CDR2 SVGAGI. This CDR3 is built from 14 residues. CDR3 protein: CASTGGWNTGELFF. The CDR3 coding sequence is TGTGCCAGCACGGGGGGTTGGAACACCGGGGAGCTGTTTTTT.